What follows describes a single T cell receptor (beta chain). Its antigen has not been determined. No base quality information exists; no much larger clone differs at one position. Mismatch repair deficiency in every enrolled patient was established by polymerase chain reaction or immunohistochemistry. A few patients who responded to pembrolizumab therapy underwent TCR sequencing. The phase II trial prospectively evaluated PD-1 blockade with pembrolizumab in advanced mismatch repair-deficient cancers, independent of tissue of origin. Peripheral blood T cell samples were serially collected before and at multiple times after PD-1 blockade was started. Blood sampling times were reported as weeks after the first pembrolizumab dose. The junction carries 10 bases between V and J, which are trimmed by 10 bases and 0 bases respectively. The CDR3 measures 13 amino acids from cysteine to phenylalanine. Left in the record is the CDR3 DNA by itself, 39 bases read in frame from the first base.

These data come from a study of PD-1 blockade in mismatch repair-deficient tumors (dated by TCRdb to between 2016 and 2019). For the wider study: The trial enrolled 85 to 100 consecutive patients with 12 mismatch repair-deficient cancer types between 2013 and late 2016, all previously treated and progressing. Tumor-associated T cell clones were tracked in the peripheral blood of patients responding to PD-1 blockade by deep sequencing of TCR CDR3 regions.

Libraries were made using the immunoSEQ multiplex PCR assay. This is the immuneACCESS table as TCRdb keeps it, with only in-frame sequences that have V and J called. A part of the clones is gone; compared with another copy, unresolved V genes explain less than half, and the rest is unexplained. This sample holds approximately 110,000 clones; 60% to 85% were observed only once. The biggest ten clones account for approximately 4.7% of the sample. Beyond this particular receptor, the publication reports: Tumor-resident clones, often undetectable in blood before treatment, expanded rapidly after pembrolizumab and then contracted, generally before radiologic responses.

The sequenced sample was peripheral blood, obtained approximately 14 months after starting pembrolizumab. This TCR was recovered from an adult with mismatch repair-deficient cancer. Recombination connected TRBV23-1 to TRBJ1-5, with the D gene uncertain. TRBV23-1 carries the ORF label, with uncertain function. The DNA is TGCGCCATGTCGGGTTATAGCAATCAGCCCCAGCATTTT. It codes for CAMSGYSNQPQHF.